The clone carrying this TCR beta chain was counted ten times or more. Antigen unknown. The entry originates in a study of post-analysis software for immune sequencing data. Findings of the study overall: Controls showed lower frequencies than patients for several TRBV segments, and TRBV5-6, TRBV5-1 and TRBV20-1 were among these. The F measure placed samples prepared in the same batch into strongly shared clusters. Significantly lower normalized Chao1 diversity was found in patients with multiple sclerosis relative to controls.

The V end was cut by 4 bases, the J end by 5 bases, with 15 bases between. This CDR3 is built from 14 residues. Germline loops: CDR1 LGHDT, CDR2 YNNKEL (reference sequence). Incorporated into the TCR beta cDNA libraries were unique molecular identifiers, which served to reduce PCR and sequencing biases. The source material, roughly 0.85 to 10 million T cells, gave rise to about 520,000 cDNA molecules. TCRdb re-called the PCR reads through MiXCR, storing one row per CDR3 protein. The sample records approximately 570,000 distinct CDR3 sequences, 44% being singletons. The TCR originated in a girl aged 10-17 years with multiple sclerosis. This chain connects TRBV3-1 to TRBJ2-7; D perhaps matches TRBD2 (5 bases). The sequenced sample consisted of blood. This chain's CDR3 is CASSPGRVNHEQYF. CDR3 DNA: TGTGCCAGCAGCCCCGGGCGGGTGAACCACGAGCAGTACTTC.